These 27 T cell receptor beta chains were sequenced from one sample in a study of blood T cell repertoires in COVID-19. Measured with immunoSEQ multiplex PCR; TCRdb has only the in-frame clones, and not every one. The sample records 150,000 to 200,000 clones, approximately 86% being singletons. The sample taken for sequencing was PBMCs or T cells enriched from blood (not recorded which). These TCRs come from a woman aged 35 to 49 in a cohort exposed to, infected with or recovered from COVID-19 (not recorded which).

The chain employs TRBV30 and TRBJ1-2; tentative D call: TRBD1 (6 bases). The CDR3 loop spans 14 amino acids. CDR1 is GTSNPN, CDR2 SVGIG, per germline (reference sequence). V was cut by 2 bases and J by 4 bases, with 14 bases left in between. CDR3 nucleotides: TGTGCCTGGAGTCTAGACAGGTTCGTCTATGGCTACACCTTC. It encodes CAWSLDRFVYGYTF.

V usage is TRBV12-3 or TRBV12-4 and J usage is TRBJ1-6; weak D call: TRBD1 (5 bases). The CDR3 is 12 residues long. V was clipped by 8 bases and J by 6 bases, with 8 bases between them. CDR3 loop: CASGGTNSPLHF. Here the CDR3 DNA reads TGTGCCAGCGGGGGGACTAATTCACCCCTCCACTTT.

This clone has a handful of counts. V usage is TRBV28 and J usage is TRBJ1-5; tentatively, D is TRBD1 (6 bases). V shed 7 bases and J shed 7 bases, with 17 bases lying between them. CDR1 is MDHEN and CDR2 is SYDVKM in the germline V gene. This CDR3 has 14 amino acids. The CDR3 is CASKNRVEIQPQHF. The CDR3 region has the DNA TGTGCCAGCAAGAACAGGGTGGAGATCCAGCCCCAGCATTTT.

In DNA form, the CDR3 reads TGTGCCAGCAGCCTGGGGGGACAGGGAACTGAAGCTTTCTTT. It translates to CASSLGGQGTEAFF. This rearrangement joins TRBV14 to TRBJ1-1; 9 bases fit TRBD1. V trimming: 4 bases; J trimming: 5 bases; junction bases outside the gene matches: 5. Germline loops: CDR1 SGHDN, CDR2 FVKESK. The CDR3 runs to 14 residues.

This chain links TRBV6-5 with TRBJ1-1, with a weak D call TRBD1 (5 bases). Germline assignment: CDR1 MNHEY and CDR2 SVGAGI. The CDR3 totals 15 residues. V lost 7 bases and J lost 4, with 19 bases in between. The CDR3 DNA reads TGTGCCAGCACCCGAATTTGGGGGGGGACCACTGAAGCTTTCTTT. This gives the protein CASTRIWGGTTEAFF.

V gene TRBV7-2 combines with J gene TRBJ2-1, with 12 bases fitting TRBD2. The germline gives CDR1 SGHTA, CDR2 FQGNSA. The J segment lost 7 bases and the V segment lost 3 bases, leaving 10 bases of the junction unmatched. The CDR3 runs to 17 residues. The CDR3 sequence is CASSLARASGRGNEQFF. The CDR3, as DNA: TGTGCCAGCAGCTTGGCCCGGGCTAGCGGGAGGGGAAATGAGCAGTTCTTC.

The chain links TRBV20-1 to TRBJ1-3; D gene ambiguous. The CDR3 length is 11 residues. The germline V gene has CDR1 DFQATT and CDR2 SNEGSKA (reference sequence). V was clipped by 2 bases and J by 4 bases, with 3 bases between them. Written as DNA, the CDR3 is TGCAGTGCTAGATCGGGAAACACCATATATTTT. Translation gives CSARSGNTIYF.

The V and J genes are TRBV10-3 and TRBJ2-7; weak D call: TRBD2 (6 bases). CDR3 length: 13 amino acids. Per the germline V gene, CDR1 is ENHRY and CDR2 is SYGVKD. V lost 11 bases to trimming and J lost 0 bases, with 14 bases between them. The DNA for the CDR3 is TGTGCCTCCCGGGGCGGGGACTCCTACGAGCAGTACTTC. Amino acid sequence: CASRGGDSYEQYF.

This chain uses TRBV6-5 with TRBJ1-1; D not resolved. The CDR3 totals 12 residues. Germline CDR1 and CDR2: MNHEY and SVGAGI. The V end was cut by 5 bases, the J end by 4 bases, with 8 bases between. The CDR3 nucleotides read TGTGCCAGCAGTCGGTATGGCACTGAAGCTTTCTTT. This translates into CASSRYGTEAFF.

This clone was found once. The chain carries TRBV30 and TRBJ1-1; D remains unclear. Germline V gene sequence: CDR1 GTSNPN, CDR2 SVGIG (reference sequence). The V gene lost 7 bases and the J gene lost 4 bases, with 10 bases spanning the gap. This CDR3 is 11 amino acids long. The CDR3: CASVVRTEAFF. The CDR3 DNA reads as TGTGCCTCGGTTGTCCGCACTGAAGCTTTCTTT. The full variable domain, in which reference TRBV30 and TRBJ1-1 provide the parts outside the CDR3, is SQTIHQWPATLVQPVGSPLSLECTVEGTSNPNLYWYRQAAGRGLQLLFYSVGIGQISSEVPQNLSASRPQDRQFILSSKKLLLSDSGFYLCASVVRTEAFFGQGTRLTVV.

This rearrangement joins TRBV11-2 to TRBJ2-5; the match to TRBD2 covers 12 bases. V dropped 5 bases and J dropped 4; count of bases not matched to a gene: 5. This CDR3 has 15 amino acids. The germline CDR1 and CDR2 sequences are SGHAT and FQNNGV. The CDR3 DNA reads TGTGCCAGCAGCGGACGACTAGCGGGAGTAGAGACCCAGTACTTC. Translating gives CASSGRLAGVETQYF.

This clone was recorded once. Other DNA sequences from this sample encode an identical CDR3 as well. Here the CDR3 reads CASSLGQGGGYTF. DNA for the CDR3: TGTGCCAGCAGCTTAGGACAGGGAGGTGGCTACACCTTC. This chain connects TRBV7-9 to TRBJ1-2; 7 bases fit TRBD1. The germline V gene encodes CDR1 SEHNR and CDR2 FQNEAQ (reference sequence). This CDR3 comprises 13 residues. The J segment lost 7 bases and the V segment lost 1 base, leaving 3 bases of the junction unmatched.

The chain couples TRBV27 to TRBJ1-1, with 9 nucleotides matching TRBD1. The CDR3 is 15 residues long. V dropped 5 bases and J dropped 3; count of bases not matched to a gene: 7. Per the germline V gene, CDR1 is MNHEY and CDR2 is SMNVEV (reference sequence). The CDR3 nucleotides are TGTGCCAGCAGTGACCGGGACAGGGAACACACTGAAGCTTTCTTT. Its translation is CASSDRDREHTEAFF.

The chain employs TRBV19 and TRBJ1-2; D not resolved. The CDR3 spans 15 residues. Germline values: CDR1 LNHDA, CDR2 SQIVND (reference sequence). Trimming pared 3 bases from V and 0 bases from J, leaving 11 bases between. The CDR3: CASSIALAANYGYTF. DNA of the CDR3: TGTGCCAGTAGTATCGCCCTGGCGGCTAACTATGGCTACACCTTC.

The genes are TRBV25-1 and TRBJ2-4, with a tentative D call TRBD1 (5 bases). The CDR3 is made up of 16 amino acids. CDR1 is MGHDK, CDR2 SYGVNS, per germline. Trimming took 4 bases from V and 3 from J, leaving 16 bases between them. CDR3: CASSAASGAVKNIQYF. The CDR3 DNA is TGTGCCAGCAGTGCCGCGAGTGGGGCAGTCAAAAACATTCAGTACTTC.

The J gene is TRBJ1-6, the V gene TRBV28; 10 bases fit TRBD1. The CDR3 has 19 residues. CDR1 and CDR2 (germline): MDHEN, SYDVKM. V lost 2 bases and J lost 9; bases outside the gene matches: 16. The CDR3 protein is CASSLTSSPPGQGCSPLHF. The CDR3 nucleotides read TGTGCCAGCAGTTTAACCTCCTCCCCACCGGGACAGGGGTGTTCACCCCTCCACTTT.

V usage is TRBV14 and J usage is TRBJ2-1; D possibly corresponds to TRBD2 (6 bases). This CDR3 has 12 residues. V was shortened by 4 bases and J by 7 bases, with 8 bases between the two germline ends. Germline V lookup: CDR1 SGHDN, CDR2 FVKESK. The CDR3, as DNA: TGTGCCAGCAGCCGGACTAATAATGAGCAGTTCTTC. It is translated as CASSRTNNEQFF.

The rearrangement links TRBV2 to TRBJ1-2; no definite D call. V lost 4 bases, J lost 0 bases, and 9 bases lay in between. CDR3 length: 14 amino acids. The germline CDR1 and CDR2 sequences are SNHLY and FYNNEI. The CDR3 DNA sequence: TGTGCCAGCAGTGCTAACAGAGCTAACTATGGCTACACCTTC. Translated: CASSANRANYGYTF.

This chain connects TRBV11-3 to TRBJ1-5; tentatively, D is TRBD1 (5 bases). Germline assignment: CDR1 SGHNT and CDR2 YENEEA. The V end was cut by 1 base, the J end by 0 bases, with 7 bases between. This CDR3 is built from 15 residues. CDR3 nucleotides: TGTGCCAGCAGCTTAGGGGGGGATAGCAATCAGCCCCAGCATTTT. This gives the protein CASSLGGDSNQPQHF.

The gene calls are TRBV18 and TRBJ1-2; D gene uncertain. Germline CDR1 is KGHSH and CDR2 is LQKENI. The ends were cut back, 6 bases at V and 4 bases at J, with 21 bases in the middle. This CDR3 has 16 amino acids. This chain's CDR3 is CASSLPGSSFFYGYTF. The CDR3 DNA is TGTGCCAGCTCCCTTCCGGGGTCAAGCTTTTTCTATGGCTACACCTTC.

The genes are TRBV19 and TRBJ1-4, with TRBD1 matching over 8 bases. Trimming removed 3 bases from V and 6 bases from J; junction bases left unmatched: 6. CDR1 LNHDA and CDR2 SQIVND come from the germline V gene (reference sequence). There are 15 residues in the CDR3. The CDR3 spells CASSMRTGWYEKLFF. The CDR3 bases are TGTGCCAGTAGTATGCGGACAGGGTGGTATGAAAAACTGTTTTTT.

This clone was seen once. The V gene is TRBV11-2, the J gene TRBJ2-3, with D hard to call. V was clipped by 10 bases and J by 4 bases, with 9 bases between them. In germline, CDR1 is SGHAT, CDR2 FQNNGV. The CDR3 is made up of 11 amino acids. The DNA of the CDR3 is TGTGCCACCCTGCGAGCAGATACGCAGTATTTT. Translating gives CATLRADTQYF. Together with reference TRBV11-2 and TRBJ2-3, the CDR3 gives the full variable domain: EAGVAQSPRYKIIEKRQSVAFWCNPISGHATLYWYQQILGQGPKLLIQFQNNGVVDDSQLPKDRFSAERLKGVDSTLKIQPAKLEDSAVYLCATLRADTQYFGPGTRLTVL.

CDR3 in amino acids: CASSLPGQGGTEAFF. DNA for the CDR3: TGTGCCAGCAGTCTCCCGGGACAGGGGGGCACTGAAGCTTTCTTT. The chain combines TRBV27 with TRBJ1-1; 11 nucleotides agree with TRBD1. Looked up from germline, CDR1 is MNHEY and CDR2 is SMNVEV (reference sequence). CDR3 length: 15 residues. Unmatched junction bases numbered 6, after V lost 5 bases and J lost 4 bases.

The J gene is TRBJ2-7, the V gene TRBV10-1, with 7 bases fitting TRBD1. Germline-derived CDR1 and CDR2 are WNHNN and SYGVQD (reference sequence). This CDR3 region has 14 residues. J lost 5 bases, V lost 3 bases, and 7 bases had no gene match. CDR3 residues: CASSESRGNDEQYF. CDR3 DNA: TGCGCCAGCAGTGAATCCAGGGGGAACGACGAGCAGTACTTC.

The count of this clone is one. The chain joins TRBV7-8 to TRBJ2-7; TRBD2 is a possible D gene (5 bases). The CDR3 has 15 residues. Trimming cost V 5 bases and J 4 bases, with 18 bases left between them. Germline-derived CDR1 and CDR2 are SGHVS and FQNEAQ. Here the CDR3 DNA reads TGTGCCAGCAGCCACCCAGTGCTAGCAGATTACGAGCAGTACTTC. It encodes CASSHPVLADYEQYF. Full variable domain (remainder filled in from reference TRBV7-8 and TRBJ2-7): GAGVSQSPRYKVAKRGQDVALRCDPISGHVSLFWYQQALGQGPEFLTYFQNEAQLDKSGLPSDRFFAERPEGSVSTLKIQRTQQEDSAVYLCASSHPVLADYEQYFGPGTRLTVT.

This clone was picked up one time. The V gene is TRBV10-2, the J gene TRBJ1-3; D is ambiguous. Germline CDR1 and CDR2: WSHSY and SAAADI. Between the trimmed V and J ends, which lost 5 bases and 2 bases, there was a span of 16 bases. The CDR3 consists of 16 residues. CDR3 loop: CASSPVLQEAGNTIYF. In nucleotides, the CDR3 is TGCGCCAGCAGTCCAGTCCTACAAGAGGCTGGAAACACCATATATTTT.

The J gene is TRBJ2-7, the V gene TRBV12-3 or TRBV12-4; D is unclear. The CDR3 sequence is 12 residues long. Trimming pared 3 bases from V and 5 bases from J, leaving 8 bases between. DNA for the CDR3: TGTGCCAGCAGTTTCTCTAGGCACGAGCAGTACTTC. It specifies CASSFSRHEQYF.